The 15 T cell receptor beta chains presented below share a single source sample, sequenced in a study of blood T cells in healthy people across ages. Primed by a sample-barcoded 5' primer and a J-beta primer mix, a second PCR proceeded for about 7 to 11 cycles. From the 5' RACE reads, TCRdb called clonotypes with MiXCR, one entry per CDR3 protein. The sample yields about 1.6 million distinct CDR3 sequences, 34% seen once. Specimen: blood. The receptors come from a woman in her thirties in good health.

V and J are TRBV19 and TRBJ2-2, with D possibly TRBD2 on 6 matching bases. Germline V lookup: CDR1 LNHDA, CDR2 SQIVND (reference sequence). The V gene lost 1 base and the J gene lost 7 bases, with 13 bases spanning the gap. The CDR3 spans 15 residues. The CDR3 nucleotides read TGTGCCAGTAGTATAGGTTTCCTGGGGGGCGGGGAGCTGTTTTTT. Translation gives CASSIGFLGGGELFF.

This clonotype was seen at least ten times. The chain links TRBV29-1 to TRBJ1-2; TRBD1 is a possible D gene (5 bases). CDR1 is SQVTM and CDR2 is ANQGSEA in the germline V gene. CDR3 size: 12 residues. V was shortened by 5 bases and J by 8 bases, with 15 bases between the two germline ends. This CDR3 is CSVIPRDVGYTF. DNA of the CDR3: TGCAGCGTTATACCCCGGGACGTGGGCTACACCTTC.

The CDR3 loop reads CSATVSSGSITDTQYF. The CDR3 DNA reads as TGCAGTGCTACCGTTTCTAGCGGGAGTATTACAGATACGCAGTATTTT. The rearrangement uses TRBV20-1 and TRBJ2-3; 10 positions match TRBD2. The CDR3 extends over 16 amino acids. The J segment lost 3 bases and the V segment lost 4 bases, leaving 10 bases of the junction unmatched. In germline, CDR1 is DFQATT, CDR2 SNEGSKA (reference sequence).

There are a few counts of this clonotype. This chain connects TRBV9 to TRBJ2-5; D is tentatively TRBD1 or TRBD2 (5 bases each). V was trimmed by 3 bases and J by 5 bases, leaving 11 bases between them. This CDR3 spans 13 amino acids. The germline gives CDR1 SGDLS, CDR2 YYNGEE. This CDR3 is CASSARWGETQYF. Written as DNA, the CDR3 is TGTGCCAGCAGCGCCCGTTGGGGGGAGACCCAGTACTTC.

The V call is TRBV29-1, the J call TRBJ2-7, with 8 nucleotides matching TRBD2. The CDR3 has 13 residues. Germline loops: CDR1 SQVTM, CDR2 ANQGSEA. With V trimmed by 5 bases and J by 3 bases, 6 bases remained unmatched. Here the CDR3 reads CSVQTSEFYEQYF. As DNA, the CDR3 is TGCAGCGTTCAGACTAGCGAATTCTACGAGCAGTACTTC.

The chain links TRBV20-1 to TRBJ2-1; possibly TRBD2 for D (6 bases). The germline V gene encodes CDR1 DFQATT and CDR2 SNEGSKA (reference sequence). The ends were cut back, 0 bases at V and 5 bases at J, with 23 bases in the middle. The length of the CDR3 is 18 residues. The CDR3 DNA reads TGCAGTGCTAGAGAGGCCCGCAGGGTGATAGCGGCCGACAATGAGCAGTTCTTC. Translation gives CSAREARRVIAADNEQFF.

This clonotype was observed a few times. The DNA for the CDR3 is TGTGCCAGCAGCTTAACGGGGGGCCTACGCGAGCAGTACTTC. Amino acid sequence: CASSLTGGLREQYF. This sequence joins TRBV7-6 and TRBJ2-7; D is perhaps TRBD2 (7 bases). The CDR3 spans 14 residues. V lost 2 bases and J lost 6, with 14 bases in between. In germline, CDR1 is SGHVS, CDR2 FNYEAQ.

Written as DNA, the CDR3 is TGTGCCAGCAGTCCCGGGACTAGCGGGATACACTCCTACGAGCAGTACTTC. It translates to CASSPGTSGIHSYEQYF. The V and J genes are TRBV12-3 or TRBV12-4 and TRBJ2-7; 13 bases map to TRBD2. The trim removed 5 bases at V and 0 bases at J, leaving 7 bases unmatched. The CDR3 loop spans 17 amino acids.

V usage is TRBV29-1 and J usage is TRBJ2-1; the match to TRBD2 covers 9 bases. V lost 4 bases to trimming and J lost 7 bases; unmatched junction nucleotides: 8. This CDR3 region has 14 residues. Germline loops: CDR1 SQVTM, CDR2 ANQGSEA. Written as DNA, the CDR3 is TGCAGCGTTGGAGCGGGAGGACGGGCGAATGAGCAGTTCTTC. This sequence encodes CSVGAGGRANEQFF.

This clonotype was observed a few times. The chain employs TRBV20-1 and TRBJ1-4; D unclear. CDR1 and CDR2 (germline): DFQATT, SNEGSKA (reference sequence). This CDR3 has 13 residues. V lost 4 bases and J lost 8, with 14 bases in between. Here the CDR3 reads CSAIGSPGEKLFF. The CDR3 DNA reads TGCAGTGCTATAGGGTCCCCCGGAGAAAAACTGTTTTTT.

V usage is TRBV28 and J usage is TRBJ1-2; no clear D gene. With 7 bases removed from V and 4 bases from J, the gap between germline ends came to 16 bases. The CDR3 covers 14 residues. Germline loops: CDR1 MDHEN, CDR2 SYDVKM. The CDR3 protein is CASIPTPGLYGYTF. The CDR3 DNA sequence: TGTGCCAGCATCCCAACCCCGGGTCTCTATGGCTACACCTTC.

The chain employs TRBV20-1 and TRBJ1-2; D not resolved. The CDR3 loop spans 13 amino acids. Germline V gives CDR1 DFQATT, CDR2 SNEGSKA (reference sequence). V was cut by 2 bases and J by 2 bases, with 9 bases left in between. CDR3 DNA sequence: TGCAGTGCTAGAAACTCAGTGAACTATGGCTACACCTTC. It encodes CSARNSVNYGYTF.

Ten or more counts support this clonotype. The chain is built from TRBV7-6 and TRBJ2-1, with no clear D. Germline assignment: CDR1 SGHVS and CDR2 FNYEAQ. V lost 4 bases and J lost 0, with 7 bases in between. This CDR3 contains 14 residues. The CDR3 loop reads CASSSPGSYNEQFF. The CDR3 coding sequence is TGTGCCAGCAGCTCCCCGGGCTCCTACAATGAGCAGTTCTTC.

This clonotype has more than one count but fewer than ten. The chain links TRBV12-3 or TRBV12-4 to TRBJ1-6; D unclear. The CDR3 spans 12 residues. Trimming took 3 bases from V and 8 from J, leaving 5 bases between them. The CDR3 region is CASSFEHSPLHF. Written as DNA, the CDR3 is TGTGCCAGCAGTTTTGAACATTCACCCCTCCACTTT.

The table lists this clonotype with a few counts. The chain has TRBV4-1 and TRBJ1-4; maybe TRBD1 (5 bases). CDR1 is MGHRA, CDR2 YSYEKL, per germline. V lost 1 base and J 3 bases, leaving 12 bases between the germline ends. The CDR3 runs to 16 residues. The CDR3 bases are TGCGCCAGCAGCCAAGTGGGGGGTGGTCCTAATGAAAAACTGTTTTTT. Its protein is CASSQVGGGPNEKLFF.